This T cell receptor (delta chain) was retrieved from a study of gamma-delta chains in newborns, infants, children. TCRdb applied CATT to the reads for clone calling. Altogether roughly 5,000 delta-chain clones are present, roughly 3.5% being singletons, with the ten largest covering 7.8%. A remark on this clone: TCRdb's protein for this DNA is that of a much larger clone and differs from the translation at residue 11, likely a read error; the protein shown is the DNA translation.

Sequenced sample: blood. The receptor was isolated from a child who was a newborn, infant or young child, either healthy, febrile or measles-vaccinated (not recorded which).

The CDR3 sequence: CALGEIDWGLSTDKLIF. DNA of the CDR3: TGTGCTCTTGGGGAAATCGACTGGGGCCTAAGCACCGATAAACTCATCTTT. This rearrangement joins TRDV1 to TRDJ1, with TRDD3 identical over 7 bases. Germline V lookup: CDR1 TSWWSYY, CDR2 QGS. Trimming at V came to 2 bases and at J to 1 base, leaving 10 bases not matched to a gene. This CDR3 spans 17 amino acids.